A single sample is the source of the 14 T cell receptor beta chains below, sequenced in a study of T-cell reconstitution after alpha-beta-depleted transplantation in children. Unique molecular identifiers were incorporated when the TCRbeta library was constructed. TCRdb re-called the PCR reads with MiXCR, one entry per CDR3 protein. The top ten clones hold 25% to 30% of a sample with roughly 400,000 distinct CDR3 sequences, roughly 44% of them seen once. This material consisted of PBMCs, taken before TCRalphabeta/CD19-depleted stem cell transplant. The receptors were sampled from a girl aged 2 to 10 with aplastic anemia, due to receive a stem cell transplant.

The chain employs TRBV29-1 and TRBJ2-7, with 9 positions matching TRBD2. Trimming cost V 4 bases and J 4 bases; bases outside gene matches: 5. Germline CDR1 and CDR2: SQVTM and ANQGSEA. The CDR3 contains 13 residues. CDR3 sequence (DNA): TGCAGCGTTGCCTTTGCGGGAGGGTACGAGCAGTACTTC. It yields the protein CSVAFAGGYEQYF.

There are a few counts of this clonotype. The genes are TRBV12-3 or TRBV12-4 and TRBJ1-5; D might be TRBD1 (5 bases). The CDR3 covers 13 residues. The V end lost 3 bases, the J end lost 7 bases, and 10 bases lay between the germline ends. The CDR3 region is CASSFGGGQPQHF. The CDR3 DNA reads TGTGCCAGCAGTTTTGGGGGGGGACAGCCCCAGCATTTT.

This clonotype was picked up a small number of times. The chain recombines TRBV4-1 with TRBJ2-3; D gene ambiguous. The V end was cut by 5 bases, the J end by 1 base, with 10 bases between. The CDR3 covers 14 residues. Germline-derived CDR1 and CDR2 are MGHRA and YSYEKL. The CDR3 loop reads CASSSGPGTDTQYF. CDR3 bases: TGCGCCAGCAGCTCTGGACCAGGCACAGATACGCAGTATTTT.

This clonotype came up a few times. V usage is TRBV6-2 or TRBV6-3 and J usage is TRBJ1-1; no definite D call. Deletions cut 7 bases from V and 3 bases from J, with 24 bases between. CDR3 size: 17 residues. CDR1 is MNHEY, CDR2 SVGEGT, per germline. The CDR3 DNA reads TGTGCCAGCAACCCCTCTCCACTGTGGAGACCCTACACTGAAGCTTTCTTT. Its protein product is CASNPSPLWRPYTEAFF.

The chain employs TRBV12-3 or TRBV12-4 and TRBJ2-2; the D gene is possibly TRBD2 (6 bases). Trimming cost V 5 bases and J 3 bases, with 16 bases left between them. This CDR3 contains 16 residues. CDR3 nucleotides: TGTGCCAGCAGTCGGGGACGATGGGGGGACACCGGGGAGCTGTTTTTT. Translated: CASSRGRWGDTGELFF.

The chain has TRBV7-9 and TRBJ2-1, with 9 nucleotides matching TRBD2. Germline V CDR1 and CDR2: SEHNR, FQNEAQ (reference sequence). V shed 5 bases and J 4 bases; nucleotides not matched to a gene: 6. The CDR3 totals 15 residues. The CDR3 sequence: CASSLRTSAYNEQFF. The CDR3 DNA follows: TGTGCCAGCAGCCTGAGGACTAGCGCTTACAATGAGCAGTTCTTC.

In its sample, this clonotype was seen a few times. The chain joins TRBV30 to TRBJ2-1, with TRBD1 matching 10 bases. The CDR3 is made up of 15 amino acids. Germline assignment: CDR1 GTSNPN and CDR2 SVGIG (reference sequence). The ends lost 0 bases at V and 2 bases at J; junction bases unmatched: 1. The CDR3 spells CAWSVTGGPYNEQFF. The CDR3 DNA reads TGTGCCTGGAGTGTGACAGGGGGCCCCTACAATGAGCAGTTCTTC.

This clonotype was detected a few times. The V gene is TRBV12-3 or TRBV12-4, the J gene TRBJ1-1; D gene uncertain. This CDR3 spans 13 amino acids. V was clipped by 4 bases and J by 3 bases, with 9 bases between them. The CDR3: CASSSNSHTEAFF. CDR3 sequence (DNA): TGTGCCAGCAGTTCGAACAGCCACACTGAAGCTTTCTTT.

This chain links TRBV27 with TRBJ2-5; TRBD1 aligns across 9 bases. CDR3 length equals 12 residues. With V trimmed by 11 bases and J by 4 bases, 5 bases remained unmatched. Germline V gives CDR1 MNHEY, CDR2 SMNVEV (reference sequence). CDR3 nucleotide sequence: TGTGCCTCCGCGACAGGGGGAGAGACCCAGTACTTC. It encodes CASATGGETQYF.

J is TRBJ1-4 and V is TRBV5-1, with 8 bases that match TRBD1. The CDR3 covers 17 residues. With 0 bases clipped from V and 3 bases from J, the junction kept 7 bases outside the gene matches. The V gene's germline CDR1 is SGHRS and CDR2 YFSETQ. This CDR3 reads CASSLVPQGAANEKLFF. The DNA for the CDR3 is TGCGCCAGCAGCTTGGTACCGCAGGGGGCAGCTAATGAAAAACTGTTTTTT.

This clonotype was detected a few times. The chain carries TRBV5-1 and TRBJ2-5; D is unresolved. Germline CDR1 and CDR2: SGHRS and YFSETQ. V lost 5 bases and J lost 1, with 9 bases in between. There are 13 residues in the CDR3. Here the CDR3 DNA reads TGCGCCAGCAGAGGCCGGATCCAAGAGACCCAGTACTTC. This translates into CASRGRIQETQYF.

The V and J genes are TRBV9 and TRBJ1-5, with unresolved D. The CDR3 runs 14 residues. With 0 bases removed from V and 9 bases from J, the gap between germline ends came to 13 bases. Germline assignment: CDR1 SGDLS and CDR2 YYNGEE. The CDR3 is CASSVGKAPRPQHF. CDR3 coding DNA: TGTGCCAGCAGCGTAGGCAAAGCGCCTAGGCCCCAGCATTTT.

The chain has TRBV20-1 and TRBJ2-1; 7 positions match TRBD2. CDR1 is DFQATT and CDR2 is SNEGSKA in the germline V gene (reference sequence). After removal of 1 base from V and 1 base from J, the junction contained 1 base not matched to a gene. The CDR3 length is 14 residues. The CDR3 region is CSARGTRSYNEQFF. As DNA, the CDR3 is TGCAGTGCTAGAGGGACTAGATCCTACAATGAGCAGTTCTTC.

The rearrangement links TRBV20-1 to TRBJ2-3; D might be TRBD1 (6 bases). The CDR3 runs 15 residues. Germline assignment: CDR1 DFQATT and CDR2 SNEGSKA (reference sequence). V lost 1 base and J 2 bases, leaving 13 bases between the germline ends. The CDR3 nucleotides read TGCAGTGCTAGAGCGTGGGACACATTCACAGATACGCAGTATTTT. Translated, it gives CSARAWDTFTDTQYF.